This T cell receptor beta chain derives from a study of T cell repertoires in cytomegalovirus infection. V lost 1 base and J lost 1; bases outside the gene matches: 5. The CDR3 covers 15 residues. CDR1 and CDR2 (germline): GTSNPN, SVGIG (reference sequence). Points from the study as a whole: People with CMV and the relevant HLA were identified by cumulative public TCR beta family frequency. HLA-C-restricted CMV-specific TCR beta clonotypes prevailed in the ex vivo response.

Ten or more counts support this clonotype. No antigen is known for it. TCRdb reprocessed the reads via MiXCR and lists one record per CDR3 protein. The sample lists a few hundred thousand distinct CDR3 sequences; around 13% were seen once. This chain joins TRBV30 and TRBJ1-1, with 8 bases aligning to TRBD1. This clonotype was sampled from a human donor in good health (CMV status not recorded). Some clones in this sample may be carry-over from other donors' samples. Sequencing was performed on PBMCs. The CDR3 reads CAWSETRGPNTEAFF. The CDR3, as DNA: TGTGCCTGGAGTGAGACCAGGGGGCCGAACACTGAAGCTTTCTTT.